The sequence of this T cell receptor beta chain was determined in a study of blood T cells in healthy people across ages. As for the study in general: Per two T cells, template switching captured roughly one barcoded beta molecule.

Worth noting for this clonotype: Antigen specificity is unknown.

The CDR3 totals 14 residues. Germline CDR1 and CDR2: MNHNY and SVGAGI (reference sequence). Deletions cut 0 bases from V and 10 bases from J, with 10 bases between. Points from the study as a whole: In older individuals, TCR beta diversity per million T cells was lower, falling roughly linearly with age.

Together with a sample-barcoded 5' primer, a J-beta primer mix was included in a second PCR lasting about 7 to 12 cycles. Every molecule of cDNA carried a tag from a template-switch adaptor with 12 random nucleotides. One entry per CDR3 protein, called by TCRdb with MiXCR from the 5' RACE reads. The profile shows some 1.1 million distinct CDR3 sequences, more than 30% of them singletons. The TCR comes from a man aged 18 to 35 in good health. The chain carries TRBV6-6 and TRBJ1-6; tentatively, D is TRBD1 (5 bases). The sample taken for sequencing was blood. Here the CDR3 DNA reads TGTGCCAGCAGTTACTCGGGGCAGAGCTCACCCCTCCACTTT. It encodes CASSYSGQSSPLHF.